Listed here are 7 T cell receptor beta chains from one sample, sequenced in a study of blood T cell repertoires in COVID-19. Some clones are missing from TCRdb's copy, which holds only in-frame ones; the method was immunoSEQ multiplex PCR. The sample lists some 130,000 clones; roughly 89% were seen once. The source material was peripheral blood. These receptors originate from a man aged 55 to 70 with COVID-19, enrolled during active disease.

The chain joins TRBV5-8 to TRBJ1-1; 7 positions match TRBD1. Germline V lookup: CDR1 SGHTS, CDR2 YDEGEE. With V trimmed by 4 bases and J by 0 bases, 9 bases remained unmatched. The CDR3 extends over 16 amino acids. The CDR3 sequence is CASSIGTDKMNTEAFF. The CDR3 coding sequence is TGTGCCAGCAGCATAGGGACAGACAAAATGAACACTGAAGCTTTCTTT.

This clone was counted between two and nine times. V gene TRBV19 combines with J gene TRBJ1-1; unclear D gene. Trimming shortened V by 5 bases and J by 4 bases, and 17 bases separated the two germline ends. CDR1 is LNHDA, CDR2 SQIVND, per germline (reference sequence). The CDR3 length is 15 residues. CDR3 DNA sequence: TGTGCCAGTAGTGAAGCGGGAGCGCGGGCCACTGAAGCTTTCTTT. Translation gives CASSEAGARATEAFF.

This chain joins TRBV6-2 or TRBV6-3 and TRBJ2-1; 12 bases line up with TRBD2. CDR3 length: 18 amino acids. CDR1 is MNHEY and CDR2 is SVGEGT in the germline V gene. V lost 2 bases to trimming and J lost 4 bases; unmatched junction nucleotides: 9. The CDR3 nucleotides read TGTGCCAGCAGTTACACCCAAGGACTAGCGGGGTTTTACAATGAGCAGTTCTTC. It codes for CASSYTQGLAGFYNEQFF.

This clone turned up a few times. Written as DNA, the CDR3 is TGTGCCAGCCGTCCGGGGAAGGCTGAAGCTTTCTTT. It codes for CASRPGKAEAFF. This rearrangement joins TRBV28 to TRBJ1-1; no definite D call. V was shortened by 8 bases and J by 6 bases, with 13 bases between the two germline ends. The CDR3 extends over 12 amino acids. Germline V gene lookup returns CDR1 MDHEN and CDR2 SYDVKM.

The chain couples TRBV19 to TRBJ1-1; 9 nucleotides align to TRBD1. The germline V gene has CDR1 LNHDA and CDR2 SQIVND (reference sequence). V lost 3 bases, J lost 1 base, and 3 bases stayed unmatched. This CDR3 spans 15 amino acids. DNA for the CDR3: TGTGCCAGTAGTATGTGGGGACAGGGGAACACTGAAGCTTTCTTT. This encodes CASSMWGQGNTEAFF.

The genes are TRBV7-9 and TRBJ1-5, with a tentative D call TRBD1 (5 bases). From germline, CDR1 is SEHNR and CDR2 FQNEAQ (reference sequence). This CDR3 is built from 15 residues. Trimming cost V 5 bases and J 5 bases, with 16 bases left between them. The CDR3 DNA sequence: TGTGCCAGCAGCGCCGACGGGGGGGGAGATCAGCCCCAGCATTTT. Amino acid sequence: CASSADGGGDQPQHF.

The V and J genes are TRBV6-5 and TRBJ2-3; D is undetermined. CDR1 is MNHEY, CDR2 SVGAGI, per germline. V gave up 6 bases and J gave up 0 bases, with 13 bases separating them. CDR3 size: 15 residues. CDR3 protein: CASSQSPGSTDTQYF. The CDR3 nucleotides read TGTGCCAGCAGCCAGAGCCCCGGGAGCACAGATACGCAGTATTTT.